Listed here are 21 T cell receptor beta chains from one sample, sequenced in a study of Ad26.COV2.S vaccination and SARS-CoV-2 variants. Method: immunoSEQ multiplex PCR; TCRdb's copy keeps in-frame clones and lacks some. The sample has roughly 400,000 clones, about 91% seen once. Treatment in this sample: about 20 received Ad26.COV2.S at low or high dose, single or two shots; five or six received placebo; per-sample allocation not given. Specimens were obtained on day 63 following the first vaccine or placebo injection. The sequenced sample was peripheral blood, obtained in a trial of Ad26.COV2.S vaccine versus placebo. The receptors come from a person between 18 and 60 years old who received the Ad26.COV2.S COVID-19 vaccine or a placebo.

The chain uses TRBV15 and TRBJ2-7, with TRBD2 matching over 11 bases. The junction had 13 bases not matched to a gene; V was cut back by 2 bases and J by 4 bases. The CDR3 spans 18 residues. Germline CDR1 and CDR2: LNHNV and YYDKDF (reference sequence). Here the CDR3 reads CATSRLLPGTSGRYEQYF. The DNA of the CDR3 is TGTGCCACCAGCAGACTCCTTCCCGGGACTAGCGGAAGATACGAGCAGTACTTC.

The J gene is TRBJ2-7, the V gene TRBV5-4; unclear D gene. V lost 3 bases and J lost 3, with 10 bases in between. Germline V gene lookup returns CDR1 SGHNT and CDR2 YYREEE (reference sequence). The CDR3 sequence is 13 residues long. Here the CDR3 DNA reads TGTGCCAGCAGCTCTGGATTAGACTACGAGCAGTACTTC. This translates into CASSSGLDYEQYF.

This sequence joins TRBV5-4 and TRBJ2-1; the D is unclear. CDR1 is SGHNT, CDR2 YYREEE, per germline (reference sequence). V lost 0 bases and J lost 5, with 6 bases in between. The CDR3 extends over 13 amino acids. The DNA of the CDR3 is TGTGCCAGCAGCTTGGATCGGAACAATGAGCAGTTCTTC. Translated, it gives CASSLDRNNEQFF.

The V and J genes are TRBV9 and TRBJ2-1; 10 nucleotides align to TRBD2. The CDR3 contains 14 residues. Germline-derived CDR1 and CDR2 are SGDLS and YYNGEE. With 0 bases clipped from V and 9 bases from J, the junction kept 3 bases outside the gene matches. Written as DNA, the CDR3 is TGTGCCAGCAGCGTAGGAGCTAGCGGGAGTGAGCAGTTCTTC. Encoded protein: CASSVGASGSEQFF.

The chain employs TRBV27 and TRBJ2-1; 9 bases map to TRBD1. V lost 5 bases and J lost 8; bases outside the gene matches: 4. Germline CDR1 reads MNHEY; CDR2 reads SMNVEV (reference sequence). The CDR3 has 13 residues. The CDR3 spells CASSPQGAYEQFF. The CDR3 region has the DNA TGTGCCAGCAGTCCACAGGGGGCCTATGAGCAGTTCTTC.

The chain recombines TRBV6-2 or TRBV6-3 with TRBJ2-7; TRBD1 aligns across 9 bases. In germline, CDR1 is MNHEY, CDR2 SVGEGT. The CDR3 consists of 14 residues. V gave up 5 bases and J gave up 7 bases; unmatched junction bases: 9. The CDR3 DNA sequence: TGTGCCAGCAGTCCGGGACAGGGTGTAAGGGAGCAGTACTTC. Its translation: CASSPGQGVREQYF.

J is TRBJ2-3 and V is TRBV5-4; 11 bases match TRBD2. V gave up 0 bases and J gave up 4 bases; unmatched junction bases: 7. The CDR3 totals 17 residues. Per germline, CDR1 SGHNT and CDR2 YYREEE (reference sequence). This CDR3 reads CASSLVLAGALPDTQYF. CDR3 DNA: TGTGCCAGCAGCTTGGTACTAGCGGGGGCGCTCCCAGATACGCAGTATTTT.

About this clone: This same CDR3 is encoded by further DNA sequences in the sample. The CDR3 loop reads CASSPRNTGELFF. As DNA, the CDR3 is TGTGCCAGCAGCCCCAGGAACACCGGGGAGCTGTTTTTT. The V gene is TRBV6-5, the J gene TRBJ2-2; no firm D call. Germline-derived CDR1 and CDR2 are MNHEY and SVGAGI. The CDR3 length is 13 residues. The V gene lost 6 bases and the J gene lost 1 base, with 6 bases spanning the gap.

The CDR3 DNA sequence: TGTGCCAGCAGCTTGGCTAAATACGAGCAGTACTTC. It yields the protein CASSLAKYEQYF. V usage is TRBV5-6 and J usage is TRBJ2-7; no clear D gene. The CDR3 has 12 amino acids. Germline V CDR1 and CDR2: SGHDT, YYEEEE. V dropped 0 bases and J dropped 4 bases, with 5 bases sitting between them.

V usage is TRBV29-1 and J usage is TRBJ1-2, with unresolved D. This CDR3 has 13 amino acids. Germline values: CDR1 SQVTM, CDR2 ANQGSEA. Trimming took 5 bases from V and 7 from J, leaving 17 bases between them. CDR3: CSVRGSLRAGYTF. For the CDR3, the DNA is TGCAGCGTTAGAGGGAGCCTCCGCGCTGGCTACACCTTC.

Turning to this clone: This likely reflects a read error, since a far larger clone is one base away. CDR3 coding DNA: TGTGCCAGCAGCGCCGACTACGAGCAGTACTTC. As protein: CASSADYEQYF. This chain uses TRBV7-8 with TRBJ2-7; D is unclear. Germline loops: CDR1 SGHVS, CDR2 FQNEAQ. The CDR3 loop spans 11 amino acids. Deletions cut 5 bases from V and 3 bases from J, with 5 bases between.

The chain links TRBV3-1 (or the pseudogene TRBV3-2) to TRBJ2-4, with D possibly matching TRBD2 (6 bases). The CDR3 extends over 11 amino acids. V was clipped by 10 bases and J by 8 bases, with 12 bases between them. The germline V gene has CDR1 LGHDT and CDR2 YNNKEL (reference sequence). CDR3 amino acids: CATSWRDIQYF. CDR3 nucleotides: TGTGCCACCTCATGGAGGGACATTCAGTACTTC.

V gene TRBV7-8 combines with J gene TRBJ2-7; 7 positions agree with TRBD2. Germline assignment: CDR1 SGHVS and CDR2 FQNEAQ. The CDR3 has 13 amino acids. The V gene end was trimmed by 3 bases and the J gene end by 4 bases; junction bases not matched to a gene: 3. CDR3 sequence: CASSLTSLYEQYF. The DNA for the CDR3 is TGTGCCAGCAGCTTGACTAGCCTTTACGAGCAGTACTTC.

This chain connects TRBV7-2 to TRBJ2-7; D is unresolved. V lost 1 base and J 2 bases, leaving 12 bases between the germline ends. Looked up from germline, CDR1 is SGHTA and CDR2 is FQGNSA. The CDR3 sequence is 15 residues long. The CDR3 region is CASSLEYRQTYEQYF. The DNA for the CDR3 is TGTGCCAGCAGCTTAGAGTACAGACAAACCTACGAGCAGTACTTC.

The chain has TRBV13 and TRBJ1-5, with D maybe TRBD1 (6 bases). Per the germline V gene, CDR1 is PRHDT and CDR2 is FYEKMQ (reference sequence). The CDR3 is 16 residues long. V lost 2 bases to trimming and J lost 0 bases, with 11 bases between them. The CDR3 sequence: CASSLRGDRSNQPQHF. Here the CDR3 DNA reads TGTGCCAGCAGCTTAAGGGGGGACCGTAGCAATCAGCCCCAGCATTTT.

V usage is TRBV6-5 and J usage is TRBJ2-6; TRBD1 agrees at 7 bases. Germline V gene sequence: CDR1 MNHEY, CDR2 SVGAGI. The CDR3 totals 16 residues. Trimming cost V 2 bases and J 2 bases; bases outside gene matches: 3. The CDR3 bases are TGTGCCAGCAGTTACGCCGGGACAGCTGGGGCCAACGTCCTGACTTTC. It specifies CASSYAGTAGANVLTF.

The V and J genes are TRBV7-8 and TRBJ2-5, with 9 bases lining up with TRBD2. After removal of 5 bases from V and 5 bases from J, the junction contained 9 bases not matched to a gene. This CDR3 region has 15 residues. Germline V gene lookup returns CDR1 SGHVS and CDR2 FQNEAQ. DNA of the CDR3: TGTGCCAGCAGCAACAGCGGGAGGAGTTGGGAGACCCAGTACTTC. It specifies CASSNSGRSWETQYF.

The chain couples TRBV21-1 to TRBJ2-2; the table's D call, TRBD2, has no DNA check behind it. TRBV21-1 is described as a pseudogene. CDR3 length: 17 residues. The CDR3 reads CASIKGLAGGATGELFF. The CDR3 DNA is TGTGCCAGCATCAAGGGACTAGCGGGAGGGGCCACCGGGGAGCTGTTTTTT.

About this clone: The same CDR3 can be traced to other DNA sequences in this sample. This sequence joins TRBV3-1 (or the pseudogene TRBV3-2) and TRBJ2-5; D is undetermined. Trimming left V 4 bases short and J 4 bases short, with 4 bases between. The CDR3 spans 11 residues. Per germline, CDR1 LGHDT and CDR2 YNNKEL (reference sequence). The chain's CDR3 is CASSRGETQYF. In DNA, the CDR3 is TGTGCCAGCAGCCGGGGAGAGACCCAGTACTTC.

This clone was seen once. The chain's CDR3 is CSVEVAAYEQYF. CDR3 sequence (DNA): TGCAGCGTTGAGGTGGCTGCCTACGAGCAGTACTTC. This chain joins TRBV29-1 and TRBJ2-7; no definite D call. CDR1 and CDR2 (germline): SQVTM, ANQGSEA. Trimming took off 3 bases at V and 2 bases at J, with 8 bases between the two ends. The CDR3 contains 12 residues.

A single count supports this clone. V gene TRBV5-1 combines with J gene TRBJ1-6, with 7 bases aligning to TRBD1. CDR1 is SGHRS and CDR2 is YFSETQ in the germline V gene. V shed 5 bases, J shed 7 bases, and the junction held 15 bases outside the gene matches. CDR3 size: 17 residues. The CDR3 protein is CASSPTRQGALNSPLHF. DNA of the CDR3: TGCGCCAGCAGTCCAACCAGACAGGGCGCGCTAAATTCACCCCTCCACTTT.